This T cell receptor beta chain was identified in a study of T cells in Graves' hyperthyroidism and ophthalmopathy. Per the germline V gene, CDR1 is DFQATT and CDR2 is SNEGSKA (reference sequence). The CDR3 spans 14 residues. V was pared by 3 bases and J by 6 bases, with 18 bases between. Regions amplified from RNA transcripts were the TCR beta CDR3 regions. With the HTBI primer set, the TCR CDR3 went through a first round of RT-PCR. TCRdb ran MiXCR on the multiplex PCR reads and lists one entry per CDR3 protein. The sample lists roughly 740,000 distinct CDR3 sequences, about 17% occurring once. Patients counted as stable if ophthalmopathy did not develop within 18 months.

The TCR sequence derives from a man in his late teens or twenties with Graves' hyperthyroidism. V gene TRBV20-1 combines with J gene TRBJ2-7; D might be TRBD1 or TRBD2, each matching 6 bases. Sample: blood. The CDR3 sequence is CSARTGLLGGEQYF. CDR3 DNA: TGCAGTGCTAGGACGGGACTTTTAGGGGGCGAGCAGTACTTC.